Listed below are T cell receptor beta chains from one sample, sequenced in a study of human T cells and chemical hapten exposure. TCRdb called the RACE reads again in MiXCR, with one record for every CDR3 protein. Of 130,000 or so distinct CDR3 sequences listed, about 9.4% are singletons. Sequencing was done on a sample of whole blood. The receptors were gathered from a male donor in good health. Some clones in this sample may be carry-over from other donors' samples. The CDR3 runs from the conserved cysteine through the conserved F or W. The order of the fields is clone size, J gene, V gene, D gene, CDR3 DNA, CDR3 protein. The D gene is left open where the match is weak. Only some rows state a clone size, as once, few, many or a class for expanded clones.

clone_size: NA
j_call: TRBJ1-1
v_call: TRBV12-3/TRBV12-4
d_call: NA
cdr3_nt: TGTGCCAGCAGTCCGACTTGGGATTGGTTGAACACTGAAGCTTTCTTT
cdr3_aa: CASSPTWDWLNTEAFF

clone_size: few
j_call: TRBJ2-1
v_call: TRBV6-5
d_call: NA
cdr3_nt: TGTGCCAGCAGTCCCTCTAGAGGACTGGGGAATGAGCAGTTCTTC
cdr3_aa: CASSPSRGLGNEQFF

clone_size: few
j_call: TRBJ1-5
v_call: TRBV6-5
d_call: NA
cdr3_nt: TGTGCCAGCAGTTACTCGGCAGGGTCGGGGCAGCCCCAGCATTTT
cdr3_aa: CASSYSAGSGQPQHF

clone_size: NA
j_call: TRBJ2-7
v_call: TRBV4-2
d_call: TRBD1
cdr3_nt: TGTGCCAGCAGCCAAAGGGGACAGACATACGAGCAGTACTTC
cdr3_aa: CASSQRGQTYEQYF

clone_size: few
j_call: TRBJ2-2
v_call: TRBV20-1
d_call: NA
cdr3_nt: TGCAGTGCTATCCATCAGGGCCCCGGGGAGCTGTTTTTT
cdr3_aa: CSAIHQGPGELFF

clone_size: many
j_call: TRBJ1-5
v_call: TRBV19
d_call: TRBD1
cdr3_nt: TGTGCCAGTGCCGGGACAGAACATCAGCCCCAGCATTTT
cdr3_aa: CASAGTEHQPQHF

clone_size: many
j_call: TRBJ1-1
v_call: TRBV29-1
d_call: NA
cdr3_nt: TGCAGCGTTGCTATGAACACTGAAGCTTTCTTT
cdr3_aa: CSVAMNTEAFF

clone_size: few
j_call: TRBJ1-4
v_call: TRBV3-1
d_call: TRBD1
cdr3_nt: TGTGCCAGCAGCCAGGCTGCATGGACAGGAATTAATGAAAAACTGTTTTTT
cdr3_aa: CASSQAAWTGINEKLFF

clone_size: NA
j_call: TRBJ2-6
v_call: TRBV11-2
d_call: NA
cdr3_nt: TGTGCCAGCAGCTCTGGCGGACAGATTAGCTCTGGGGCCAACGTCCTGACTTTC
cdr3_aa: CASSSGGQISSGANVLTF

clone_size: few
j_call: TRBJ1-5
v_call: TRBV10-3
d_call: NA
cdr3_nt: TGTGCCATCAGTGAGTCAAGGGGCAATCAGCCCCAGCATTTT
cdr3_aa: CAISESRGNQPQHF

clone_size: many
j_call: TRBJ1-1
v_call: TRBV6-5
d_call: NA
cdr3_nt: TGTGCCAGCAGTTACTCGGGCCGCGGTGGGGCTGAAGCTTTCTTT
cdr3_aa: CASSYSGRGGAEAFF

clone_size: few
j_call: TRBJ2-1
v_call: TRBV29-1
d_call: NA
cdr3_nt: TGCAGCGTTGAAGATCTCTCGCGGATCCCTGAGCAGTTCTTC
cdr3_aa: CSVEDLSRIPEQFF

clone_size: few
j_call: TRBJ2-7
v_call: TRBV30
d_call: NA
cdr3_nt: TGTGCCTGGAGTGTCAATTGGGGTCGTAAGCGAAGCTCCTACGAGCAGTACTTC
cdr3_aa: CAWSVNWGRKRSSYEQYF

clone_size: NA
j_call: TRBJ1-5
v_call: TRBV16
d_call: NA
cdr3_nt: TGTGCCAGCAGCCAATCGGAGGGGGGGAGGAGCAATCAGCCCCAGCATTTT
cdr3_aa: CASSQSEGGRSNQPQHF

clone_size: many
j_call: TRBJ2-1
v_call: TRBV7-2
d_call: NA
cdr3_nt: TGTGCCAGCAGCTTCGTCGGCAATGAGCAGTTCTTC
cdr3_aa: CASSFVGNEQFF

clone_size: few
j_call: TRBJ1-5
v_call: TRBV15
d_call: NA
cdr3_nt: TGTGCCACCAGCCGGGAAGGAGGCAATCAGCCCCAGCATTTT
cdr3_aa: CATSREGGNQPQHF

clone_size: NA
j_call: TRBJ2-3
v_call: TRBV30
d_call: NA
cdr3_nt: TGTGCCTGGAGTGGACAGGTTACAGATACGCAGTATTTT
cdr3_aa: CAWSGQVTDTQYF

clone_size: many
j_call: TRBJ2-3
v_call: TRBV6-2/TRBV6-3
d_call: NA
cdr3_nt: TGTGCCAGCACCGAAAAAGCCGCTAGCGAACACACAGATACGCAGTATTTT
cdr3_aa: CASTEKAASEHTDTQYF

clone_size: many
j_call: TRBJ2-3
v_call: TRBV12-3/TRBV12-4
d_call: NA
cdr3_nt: TGTGCCAGCAGTTTAGGTGCCCACAATACGCAGTATTTT
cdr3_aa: CASSLGAHNTQYF

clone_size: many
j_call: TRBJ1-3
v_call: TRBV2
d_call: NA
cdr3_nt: TGTGCCAGCAGTGAAGAGTATCCTGGAAACACCATATATTTT
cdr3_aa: CASSEEYPGNTIYF

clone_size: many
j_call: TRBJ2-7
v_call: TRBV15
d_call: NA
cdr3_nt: TGTGCCACCAGCAGAGAAGCGTACTCTGAGCAGTACTTC
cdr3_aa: CATSREAYSEQYF

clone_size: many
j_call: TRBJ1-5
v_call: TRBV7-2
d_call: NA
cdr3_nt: TGTGCCAGCAGCTCTACACGGGAGGCTCAGCCCCAGCATTTT
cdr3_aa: CASSSTREAQPQHF

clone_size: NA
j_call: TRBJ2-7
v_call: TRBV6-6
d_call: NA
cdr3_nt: TGTGCCAGCAGTCCCGGGGGATACTACGAGCAGTACTTC
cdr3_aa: CASSPGGYYEQYF

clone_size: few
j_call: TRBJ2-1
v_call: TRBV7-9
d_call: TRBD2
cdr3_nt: TGTGCCAGCAGCCCCCGGGCTAGCGGGAGAAATGAGCAGTTCTTC
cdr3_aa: CASSPRASGRNEQFF

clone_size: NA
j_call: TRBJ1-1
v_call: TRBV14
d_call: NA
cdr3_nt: TGTGCCAGCAGCCAAGATGTAATGAACACTGAAGCTTTCTTT
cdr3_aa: CASSQDVMNTEAFF

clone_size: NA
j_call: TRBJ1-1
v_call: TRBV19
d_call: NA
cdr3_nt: TGTGCCAGTAGTATGGGCTGGGACATGGAGGAAGCTTTCTTT
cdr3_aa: CASSMGWDMEEAFF

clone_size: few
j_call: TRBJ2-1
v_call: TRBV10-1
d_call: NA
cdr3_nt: TGCGCCAGCAGTGAGTCGACTCCCACAGGGCATGAGCAGTTCTTC
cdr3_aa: CASSESTPTGHEQFF

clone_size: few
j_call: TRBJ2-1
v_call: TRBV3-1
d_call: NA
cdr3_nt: TGTGCCAGCAGCCCCTTCGGGGGAAGCAATGAGCAGTTCTTC
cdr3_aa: CASSPFGGSNEQFF

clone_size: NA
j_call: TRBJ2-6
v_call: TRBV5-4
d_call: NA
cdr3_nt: TGTGCCAGCAGCCACCCCGGTGGCTCTGGGGCCAACGTCCTGACTTTC
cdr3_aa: CASSHPGGSGANVLTF

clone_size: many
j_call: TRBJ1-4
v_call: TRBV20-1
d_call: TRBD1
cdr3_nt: TGCAGTGCTACCATACAGGGGACGGGGGGTAATGAAAAACTGTTTTTT
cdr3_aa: CSATIQGTGGNEKLFF

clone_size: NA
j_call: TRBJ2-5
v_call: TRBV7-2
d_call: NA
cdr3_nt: TGTGCCAGCAGCTTATTCGATGGTGGGGGCCAAGAGACCCAGTACTTC
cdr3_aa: CASSLFDGGGQETQYF

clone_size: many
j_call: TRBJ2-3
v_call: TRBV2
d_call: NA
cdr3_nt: TGTGCCAGCAGTGAAGAGGTCGGAGGAGGTACGCAGTATTTT
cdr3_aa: CASSEEVGGGTQYF

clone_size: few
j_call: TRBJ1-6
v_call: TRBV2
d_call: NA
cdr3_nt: TGTGCCAGCAGTGAACGTCAGGCTAATTCACCCCTCCACTTT
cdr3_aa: CASSERQANSPLHF

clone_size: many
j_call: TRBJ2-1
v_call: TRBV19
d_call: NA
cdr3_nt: TGTGCCAGTACTCTCCGGGGATACAATGAGCAGTTCTTC
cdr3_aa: CASTLRGYNEQFF

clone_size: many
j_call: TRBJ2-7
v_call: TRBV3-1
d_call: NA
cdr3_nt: TGTGCCAGCAGCCAAGGTGTAGGAGGGCACCGCGAGCAGTACTTC
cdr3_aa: CASSQGVGGHREQYF

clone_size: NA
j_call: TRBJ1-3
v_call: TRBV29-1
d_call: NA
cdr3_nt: TGCAGCGTTGAAGAGTCCAGGGCGAACTCTGGAAACACCATATATTTT
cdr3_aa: CSVEESRANSGNTIYF

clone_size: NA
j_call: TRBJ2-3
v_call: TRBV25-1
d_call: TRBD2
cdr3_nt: TGTGCCAGCAGCTGGGGGGGTATAGAAGATACGCAGTATTTT
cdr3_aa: CASSWGGIEDTQYF

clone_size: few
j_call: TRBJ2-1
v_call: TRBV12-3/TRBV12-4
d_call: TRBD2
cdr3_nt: TGTGCCAGCAGTCCTGGACAGGTGGGGACTAGCGGGAGACCCCCTTACGACAATGAGCAGTTCTTC
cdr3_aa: CASSPGQVGTSGRPPYDNEQFF

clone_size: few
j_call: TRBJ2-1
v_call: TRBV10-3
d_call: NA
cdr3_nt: TGTGCCATCAGTGAGTCAAACAGCCCCCCCTACAATGAGCAGTTCTTC
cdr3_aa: CAISESNSPPYNEQFF

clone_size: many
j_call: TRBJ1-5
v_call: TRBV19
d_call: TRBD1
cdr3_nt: TGTGCCAGTATGGGGACAGGGGGCTTAAATGGCAATCAGCCCCAGCATTTT
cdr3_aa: CASMGTGGLNGNQPQHF

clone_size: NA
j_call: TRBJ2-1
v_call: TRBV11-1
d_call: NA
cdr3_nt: TGTGCCAGCAGCTCCAACACAGAATACAATGAGCAGTTCTTC
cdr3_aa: CASSSNTEYNEQFF

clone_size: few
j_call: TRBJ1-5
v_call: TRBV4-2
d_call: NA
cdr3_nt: TGTGCCAGCAGCCAAGATTCGACGGAGTACAATCAGCCCCAGCATTTT
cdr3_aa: CASSQDSTEYNQPQHF

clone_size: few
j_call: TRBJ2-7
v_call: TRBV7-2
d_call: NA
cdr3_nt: TGTGCCAGCAGCTTAGACCCAATCGGGTACGAGCAGTACTTC
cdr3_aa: CASSLDPIGYEQYF

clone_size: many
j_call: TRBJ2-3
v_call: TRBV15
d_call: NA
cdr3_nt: TGTGCCACCAGCAGAGGCCCAGCAGGGTCCAGCACAGATACGCAGTATTTT
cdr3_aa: CATSRGPAGSSTDTQYF

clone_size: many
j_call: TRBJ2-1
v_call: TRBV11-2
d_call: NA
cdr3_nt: TGTGCCAGCAGCTATAGGACACCCAATGAGCAGTTCTTC
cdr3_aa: CASSYRTPNEQFF

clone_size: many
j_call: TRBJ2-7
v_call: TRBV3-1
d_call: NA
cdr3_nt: TGTGCCAGCAGCCCCCTACGAGGCACAGCCTACGAGCAGTACTTC
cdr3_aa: CASSPLRGTAYEQYF

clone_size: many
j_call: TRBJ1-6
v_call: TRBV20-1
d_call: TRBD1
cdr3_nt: TGCAGTGCGGGAAAGGACAGGCGAAATAATTCACCCCTCCACTTT
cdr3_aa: CSAGKDRRNNSPLHF

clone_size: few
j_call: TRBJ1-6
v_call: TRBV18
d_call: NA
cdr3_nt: TGTGCCAGCTTTTATGGATTGGAGTCACCCCTCCACTTT
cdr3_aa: CASFYGLESPLHF

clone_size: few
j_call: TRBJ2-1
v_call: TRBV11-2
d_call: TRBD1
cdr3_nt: TGTGCCAGCAGCTCCGGACAGGTTGTGATTTATGAGCAGTTCTTC
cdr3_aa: CASSSGQVVIYEQFF

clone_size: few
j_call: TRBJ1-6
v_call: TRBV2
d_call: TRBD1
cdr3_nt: TGTGCCAGCAGCCCGGGGACAGGGGGACGATCACCCCTCCACTTT
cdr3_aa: CASSPGTGGRSPLHF

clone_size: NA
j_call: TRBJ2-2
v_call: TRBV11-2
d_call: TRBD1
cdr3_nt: TGTGCCAGCAGCTTAGGACAGGGGCGAGGCGGGGAGCTGTTTTTT
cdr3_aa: CASSLGQGRGGELFF

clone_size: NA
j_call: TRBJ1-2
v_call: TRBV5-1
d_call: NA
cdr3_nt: TGCGCCAGCAGCTTGGCCAGGGGATTGACGACTAACTATGGCTACACCTTC
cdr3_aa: CASSLARGLTTNYGYTF

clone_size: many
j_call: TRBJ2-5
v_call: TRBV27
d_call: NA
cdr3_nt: TGTGCCAGCAGTTTCGGGGAGCCCGTATACCAAGAGACCCAGTACTTC
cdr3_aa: CASSFGEPVYQETQYF

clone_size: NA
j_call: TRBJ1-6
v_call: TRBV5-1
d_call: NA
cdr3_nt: TGCGCCAGCAGCTTGAACAGCCTGTCCGATTCACCCCTCCACTTT
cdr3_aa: CASSLNSLSDSPLHF

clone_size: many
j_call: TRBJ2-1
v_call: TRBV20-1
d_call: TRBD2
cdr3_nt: TGCAGTGCCGAACCTAGCGGGAAGTTCGGCAATGAGCAGTTCTTC
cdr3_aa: CSAEPSGKFGNEQFF

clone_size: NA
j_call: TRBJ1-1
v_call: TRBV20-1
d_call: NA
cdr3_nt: TGCAGTGCTAGAGGGCTGGGACAGAACACTGAAGCTTTCTTT
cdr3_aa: CSARGLGQNTEAFF